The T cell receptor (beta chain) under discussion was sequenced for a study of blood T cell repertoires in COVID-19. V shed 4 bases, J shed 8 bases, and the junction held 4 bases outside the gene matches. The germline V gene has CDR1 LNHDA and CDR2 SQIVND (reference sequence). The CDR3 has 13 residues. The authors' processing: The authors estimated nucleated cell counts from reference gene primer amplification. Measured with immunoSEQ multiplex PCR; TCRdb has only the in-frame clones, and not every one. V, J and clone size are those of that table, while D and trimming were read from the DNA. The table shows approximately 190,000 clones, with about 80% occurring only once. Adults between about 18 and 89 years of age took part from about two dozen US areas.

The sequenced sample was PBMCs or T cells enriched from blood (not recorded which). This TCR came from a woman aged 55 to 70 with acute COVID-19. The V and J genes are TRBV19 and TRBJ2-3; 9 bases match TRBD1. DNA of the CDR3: TGTGCCAGTAGTAATCTACAGGGGGCTACGCAGTATTTT. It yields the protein CASSNLQGATQYF.